This entry lists 30 T cell receptor beta chains sequenced from one sample in a study of blood T cell repertoires in COVID-19. Repertoires were generated with immunoSEQ multiplex PCR, while TCRdb's copy carries only in-frame clones and drops some. The sample holds 250,000 to 300,000 clones, roughly 90% seen once. The source material was PBMCs or T cells enriched from blood (not recorded which). These receptors all stem from a woman between 25 and 40 years old who had recovered from COVID-19.

The J gene is TRBJ1-1, the V gene TRBV5-1; no definite D call. Germline values: CDR1 SGHRS, CDR2 YFSETQ. CDR3 size: 14 residues. V gave up 0 bases and J gave up 1 base, with 7 bases separating them. CDR3 region: CASSLGNRNTEAFF. The CDR3 DNA reads TGCGCCAGCAGCTTGGGGAACAGGAACACTGAAGCTTTCTTT.

The chain is built from TRBV27 and TRBJ1-6; TRBD1 might be the D (5 bases). This CDR3 comprises 13 residues. Germline values: CDR1 MNHEY, CDR2 SMNVEV (reference sequence). V was clipped by 4 bases and J by 5 bases, with 6 bases between them. The DNA for the CDR3 is TGTGCCAGCAGTTGGGGGGATAATTCACCCCTCCACTTT. Residues: CASSWGDNSPLHF.

The gene calls are TRBV4-1 and TRBJ1-6; D ambiguous. CDR3 length: 15 residues. Germline lookup yields CDR1 MGHRA and CDR2 YSYEKL. V lost 0 bases to trimming and J lost 8 bases, with 11 bases between them. CDR3 nucleotide sequence: TGCGCCAGCAGCCAAGAGTTAGACACTTATTCACCCCTCCACTTT. Protein sequence: CASSQELDTYSPLHF.

The chain has TRBV24-1 and TRBJ2-5; TRBD1 matches 9 bases. This CDR3 is 15 amino acids long. Trimming cost V 3 bases and J 1 base; bases outside gene matches: 2. Germline CDR1 is KGHDR and CDR2 is SFDVKD. The CDR3 DNA follows: TGTGCCACCAGTGATAGACAGGGGGTCCAAGAGACCCAGTACTTC. This sequence encodes CATSDRQGVQETQYF.

This chain links TRBV7-9 with TRBJ2-7, with 9 bases identical to TRBD1. With V trimmed by 3 bases and J by 2 bases, 5 bases remained unmatched. The CDR3 runs to 15 residues. Germline CDR1 SEHNR, CDR2 FQNEAQ (reference sequence). Here the CDR3 reads CASSLGTGKTYEQYF. The CDR3 nucleotides read TGTGCCAGCAGCTTGGGGACAGGGAAAACCTACGAGCAGTACTTC.

The J gene is TRBJ1-1, the V gene TRBV7-9; perhaps TRBD1 as D (5 bases). CDR3 size: 15 residues. Germline lookup yields CDR1 SEHNR and CDR2 FQNEAQ (reference sequence). V lost 3 bases, J lost 5 bases, and 16 bases lay in between. The CDR3 protein is CASSLEGIEETEAFF. The CDR3 nucleotides are TGTGCCAGCAGCTTGGAGGGGATCGAGGAGACTGAAGCTTTCTTT.

The chain couples TRBV30 to TRBJ2-4; 10 bases agree with TRBD1. Germline CDR1 reads GTSNPN; CDR2 reads SVGIG (reference sequence). Germline trimming cut 5 bases from V and 5 bases from J; bases unmatched to any gene: 6. The CDR3 has 14 residues. CDR3 bases: TGTGCCTGGTTCGACAGGGGGCTCGAAAACATTCAGTACTTC. Protein: CAWFDRGLENIQYF. Using reference TRBV30 and TRBJ2-4 for the parts outside the CDR3, the full variable domain is SQTIHQWPATLVQPVGSPLSLECTVEGTSNPNLYWYRQAAGRGLQLLFYSVGIGQISSEVPQNLSASRPQDRQFILSSKKLLLSDSGFYLCAWFDRGLENIQYFGAGTRLSVL.

The chain carries TRBV18 and TRBJ2-5; unclear D gene. V lost 2 bases and J 4 bases, leaving 5 bases between the germline ends. The CDR3 extends over 12 amino acids. The germline V gene has CDR1 KGHSH and CDR2 LQKENI. CDR3 sequence: CASSPMRETQYF. In DNA, the CDR3 is TGTGCCAGCTCACCAATGAGAGAGACCCAGTACTTC.

The chain uses TRBV3-1 (or the pseudogene TRBV3-2) and TRBJ2-7; possibly TRBD1 for D (6 bases). V lost 3 bases and J lost 0, with 18 bases in between. The CDR3 is 17 residues long. Germline V gives CDR1 LGHDT, CDR2 YNNKEL (reference sequence). Here the CDR3 DNA reads TGTGCCAGCAGCCAGACGGGGACAACTCTTTTCTCCTACGAGCAGTACTTC. This sequence encodes CASSQTGTTLFSYEQYF.

J is TRBJ2-5 and V is TRBV7-2; TRBD2 matches at 15 bases. V trimming: 4 bases; J trimming: 4 bases; junction bases outside the gene matches: 13. This CDR3 is built from 19 residues. Germline CDR1 and CDR2: SGHTA and FQGNSA. As DNA, the CDR3 is TGTGCCAGCAGCTCCGACTATAGGACTAGCGGGGGGGCCGTAGAGACCCAGTACTTC. It yields the protein CASSSDYRTSGGAVETQYF. The full variable domain, its missing parts supplied by reference TRBV7-2 and TRBJ2-5, is GAGVSQSPSNKVTEKGKDVELRCDPISGHTALYWYRQSLGQGLEFLIYFQGNSAPDKSGLPSDRFSAERTGGSVSTLTIQRTQQEDSAVYLCASSSDYRTSGGAVETQYFGPGTRLLVL.

This rearrangement joins TRBV7-8 to TRBJ2-7; no reliable D call. The V gene lost 2 bases and the J gene lost 0 bases, with 8 bases spanning the gap. CDR3 length: 14 residues. Per the germline V gene, CDR1 is SGHVS and CDR2 is FQNEAQ. The CDR3 DNA sequence: TGTGCCAGCAGCTTATCAGCGACCTCCTACGAGCAGTACTTC. As protein: CASSLSATSYEQYF.

The chain combines TRBV28 with TRBJ2-1, with 8 bases lining up with TRBD2. V lost 8 bases, J lost 10 bases, and 19 bases stayed unmatched. Germline lookup yields CDR1 MDHEN and CDR2 SYDVKM. The CDR3 runs to 16 residues. For the CDR3, the DNA is TGTGCCAGCCGACCAGCGAACCAAGGACTAGCTGGCGAGCAGTTCTTC. This sequence encodes CASRPANQGLAGEQFF.

The chain links TRBV28 to TRBJ2-7; 7 nucleotides agree with TRBD2. This CDR3 is built from 15 residues. CDR1 MDHEN and CDR2 SYDVKM come from the germline V gene. Unmatched junction bases numbered 9, after V lost 1 base and J lost 6 bases. For the CDR3, the DNA is TGTGCCAGCAGTTTATCCGACCCTGGGGGGGTCGAGCAGTACTTC. It translates to CASSLSDPGGVEQYF.

In this sample, this clone turned up once. V is TRBV4-3 and J is TRBJ1-2; no reliable D call. Germline V CDR1 and CDR2: LGHNA, YSLEER. With 1 base removed from V and 4 bases from J, the gap between germline ends came to 10 bases. The CDR3 loop spans 14 amino acids. The CDR3 region has the DNA TGCGCCAGCAGCCAAGTTGGCAGGTTCTATGGCTACACCTTC. Translation gives CASSQVGRFYGYTF.

The chain recombines TRBV7-9 with TRBJ1-4, with 11 nucleotides matching TRBD1. V gave up 5 bases and J gave up 7 bases; unmatched junction bases: 3. Germline V gives CDR1 SEHNR, CDR2 FQNEAQ (reference sequence). The CDR3 is 14 residues long. The CDR3 nucleotides are TGTGCCAGCAGCATGGGACAGGGGGGTGAAAAACTGTTTTTT. Residues: CASSMGQGGEKLFF.

V and J are TRBV24-1 and TRBJ2-1; weak D call: TRBD2 (6 bases). The CDR3 spans 14 residues. The ends were cut back, 6 bases at V and 4 bases at J, with 12 bases in the middle. CDR1 and CDR2 (germline): KGHDR, SFDVKD. Here the CDR3 reads CATSLGTSYNEQFF. The CDR3 nucleotides are TGTGCCACCAGTCTCGGGACTTCATACAATGAGCAGTTCTTC.

The count of this clone is one. The rearrangement uses TRBV27 and TRBJ1-2; D not resolved. The germline gives CDR1 MNHEY, CDR2 SMNVEV (reference sequence). Trimming stripped 3 bases from V and 4 bases from J, with 12 bases between. The CDR3 totals 14 residues. The CDR3 region is CASSFGPSGYGYTF. CDR3 DNA sequence: TGTGCCAGCAGTTTTGGGCCCAGTGGCTATGGCTACACCTTC.

This chain connects TRBV11-3 to TRBJ1-1, with 10 bases that match TRBD1. The CDR3 totals 15 residues. Germline V lookup: CDR1 SGHNT, CDR2 YENEEA. The junction had 5 bases not matched to a gene; V was cut back by 5 bases and J by 2 bases. In DNA, the CDR3 is TGTGCCAGCAGCCAAAGGACAGGGGGAAACACTGAAGCTTTCTTT. Translation: CASSQRTGGNTEAFF. The full variable domain, rest sourced from reference TRBV11-3 and TRBJ1-1, is EAGVVQSPRYKIIEKKQPVAFWCNPISGHNTLYWYLQNLGQGPELLIRYENEEAVDDSQLPKDRFSAERLKGVDSTLKIQPAELGDSAVYLCASSQRTGGNTEAFFGQGTRLTVV.

This clone is labeled as medium-sized. CDR3 residues: CASSRGAGGGYFYEQYF. The CDR3 nucleotides are TGTGCCAGCAGTCGAGGAGCAGGGGGCGGATATTTCTACGAGCAGTACTTC. The rearrangement uses TRBV27 and TRBJ2-7; 8 nucleotides match TRBD1. After removal of 5 bases from V and 3 bases from J, the junction contained 15 bases not matched to a gene. CDR1 is MNHEY, CDR2 SMNVEV, per germline (reference sequence). There are 17 residues in the CDR3.

The genes are TRBV9 and TRBJ2-7, with a tentative D call TRBD1 (6 bases). Trimming shortened V by 0 bases and J by 3 bases, and 13 bases separated the two germline ends. CDR1 and CDR2 (germline): SGDLS, YYNGEE. This CDR3 spans 15 amino acids. The CDR3 DNA is TGTGCCAGCAGCGTAGATGGGACAACAATCTACGAGCAGTACTTC. Protein: CASSVDGTTIYEQYF.

This chain connects TRBV27 to TRBJ1-2, with D maybe TRBD1 (6 bases). V lost 6 bases and J lost 7, with 18 bases in between. The CDR3 loop spans 14 amino acids. In germline, CDR1 is MNHEY, CDR2 SMNVEV (reference sequence). In DNA form, the CDR3 reads TGTGCCAGCAGGGGGGCCGGGGCCGCGGGTGGCTACACCTTC. Encoded protein: CASRGAGAAGGYTF.

This chain connects TRBV5-1 to TRBJ2-3, with D possibly TRBD1 on 5 matching bases. V dropped 4 bases and J dropped 2 bases, with 8 bases sitting between them. Per the germline V gene, CDR1 is SGHRS and CDR2 is YFSETQ. This CDR3 spans 13 amino acids. CDR3 coding DNA: TGCGCCAGCAGCCCGACAGTCACAGATACGCAGTATTTT. Protein: CASSPTVTDTQYF. The complete variable domain, with remaining parts taken from reference TRBV5-1 and TRBJ2-3, reads KAGVTQTPRYLIKTRGQQVTLSCSPISGHRSVSWYQQTPGQGLQFLFEYFSETQRNKGNFPGRFSGRQFSNSRSEMNVSTLELGDSALYLCASSPTVTDTQYFGPGTRLTVL.

This chain joins TRBV12-3 or TRBV12-4 and TRBJ2-5; possibly TRBD2 for D (5 bases). V lost 10 bases and J 1 base, leaving 13 bases between the germline ends. The CDR3 length is 13 residues. CDR3: CATTGDTQETQYF. The CDR3 coding sequence is TGTGCCACCACCGGGGATACCCAAGAGACCCAGTACTTC.

The chain links TRBV7-9 to TRBJ1-1; weak D call: TRBD1 (5 bases). Trimming took 1 base from V and 1 from J, leaving 13 bases between them. CDR3 length equals 16 residues. In germline, CDR1 is SEHNR, CDR2 FQNEAQ (reference sequence). In nucleotides, the CDR3 is TGTGCCAGCAGCTTAGGCCTGCAGGGAGGGAACACTGAAGCTTTCTTT. It codes for CASSLGLQGGNTEAFF.

The V call is TRBV24-1, the J call TRBJ1-2; D is possibly TRBD1 (6 bases). This CDR3 is 16 amino acids long. With 1 base removed from V and 8 bases from J, the gap between germline ends came to 19 bases. Germline V gene lookup returns CDR1 KGHDR and CDR2 SFDVKD. CDR3 loop: CATSDLINRQGNGYTF. In nucleotides, the CDR3 is TGTGCCACCAGTGATTTAATTAACAGGCAGGGGAACGGCTACACCTTC.

The CDR3 bases are TGCGCCAGCAGCATCTTTAGCGGGGGGACCACAGATACGCAGTATTTT. Translated: CASSIFSGGTTDTQYF. The chain recombines TRBV5-1 with TRBJ2-3; TRBD2 aligns across 10 bases. Germline V gene sequence: CDR1 SGHRS, CDR2 YFSETQ. The CDR3 totals 16 residues. Trimming took 4 bases from V and 2 from J; bases not matched to a gene: 7.

The gene calls are TRBV10-3 and TRBJ1-5, with D perhaps matching TRBD1 (5 bases). The CDR3 is made up of 14 amino acids. Trimming took off 1 base at V and 5 bases at J, with 9 bases between the two ends. Germline V CDR1 and CDR2: ENHRY, SYGVKD. The CDR3 sequence is CAISEFGGDQPQHF. For the CDR3, the DNA is TGTGCCATCAGTGAGTTCGGGGGGGATCAGCCCCAGCATTTT.

This clone was recorded once. This chain connects TRBV11-2 to TRBJ2-5; weak D call: TRBD2 (6 bases). The V and J ends lost 3 bases and 2 bases respectively, with 19 bases between them. CDR1 SGHAT and CDR2 FQNNGV come from the germline V gene. This CDR3 contains 17 residues. As DNA, the CDR3 is TGTGCCAGCAGCTTTATTTTCGGGGGTACATTACAAGAGACCCAGTACTTC. It translates to CASSFIFGGTLQETQYF.

V is TRBV5-1 and J is TRBJ2-5, with a tentative D call TRBD2 (5 bases). V lost 5 bases and J 2 bases, leaving 16 bases between the germline ends. The CDR3 totals 15 residues. Germline CDR1 SGHRS, CDR2 YFSETQ. The CDR3 sequence: CASRADIAKQETQYF. The CDR3 nucleotides read TGCGCCAGCAGAGCCGACATAGCGAAACAAGAGACCCAGTACTTC.

The V call is TRBV11-2, the J call TRBJ1-5; 7 bases match TRBD1. The V gene's germline CDR1 is SGHAT and CDR2 FQNNGV. CDR3 length: 15 residues. The V gene end was trimmed by 3 bases and the J gene end by 4 bases; junction bases not matched to a gene: 6. The chain's CDR3 is CASSLGRGANQPQHF. The DNA of the CDR3 is TGTGCCAGCAGCTTGGGCAGGGGGGCAAATCAGCCCCAGCATTTT.